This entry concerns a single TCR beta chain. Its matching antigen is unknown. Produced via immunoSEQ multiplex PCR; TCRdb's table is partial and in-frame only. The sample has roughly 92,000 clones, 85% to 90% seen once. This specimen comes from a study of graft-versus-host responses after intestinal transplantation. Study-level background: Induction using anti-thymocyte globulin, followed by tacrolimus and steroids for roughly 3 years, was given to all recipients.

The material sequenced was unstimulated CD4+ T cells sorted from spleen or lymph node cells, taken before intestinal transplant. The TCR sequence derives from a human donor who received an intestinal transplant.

The CDR3 spells CASSSQGTNTEAFF. CDR3 nucleotide sequence: TGCGCCAGCAGCTCACAGGGGACGAACACTGAAGCTTTCTTT. The rearrangement links TRBV5-1 to TRBJ1-1, with TRBD1 matching 7 bases. Losses at the gene ends were 3 bases for V and 1 base for J; bases not matched to a gene: 3. The CDR3 covers 14 residues. Germline V CDR1 and CDR2: SGHRS, YFSETQ.